This passage covers 26 T cell receptor beta chains from one sample sequenced in a study of OX40 agonist ivuxolimab in advanced cancers. The protocol was immunoSEQ multiplex PCR, while the TCRdb copy is restricted to in-frame clones and leaves out a portion. Of about 73,000 clones in the sample, about 90% were seen once. Source: CD4+ or CD8+ T cells sorted from blood, taken in a trial of the OX40 agonist ivuxolimab. The origin of the receptors is an adult with an advanced solid tumor such as melanoma, head and neck, liver or kidney cancer.

The rearrangement links TRBV29-1 to TRBJ1-1; a possible D gene is TRBD1 (5 bases). Germline V gives CDR1 SQVTM, CDR2 ANQGSEA. The CDR3 runs 15 residues. Trimming left V 8 bases short and J 4 bases short, with 23 bases between. This CDR3 is CSFLYNQGRATEAFF. Here the CDR3 DNA reads TGCAGCTTTTTATACAATCAGGGACGGGCCACTGAAGCTTTCTTT.

The chain is built from TRBV6-5 and TRBJ1-4; D unresolved. The CDR3 covers 15 residues. The germline V gene encodes CDR1 MNHEY and CDR2 SVGAGI. V shed 6 bases and J shed 2 bases, with 13 bases lying between them. CDR3 protein: CASRRRRSTNEKLFF. CDR3 bases: TGTGCCAGCAGGAGGAGGCGGTCTACTAATGAAAAACTGTTTTTT.

This chain connects TRBV18 to TRBJ2-5; 11 bases agree with TRBD2. V dropped 6 bases and J dropped 2; count of bases not matched to a gene: 8. Germline CDR1 is KGHSH and CDR2 is LQKENI. The CDR3 covers 16 residues. The CDR3 coding sequence is TGTGCCAGCTCCCCGCCGGGACTAGCGGTTCAAGAGACCCAGTACTTC. It is translated as CASSPPGLAVQETQYF.

This rearrangement joins TRBV7-2 to TRBJ2-1, with D possibly matching TRBD2 (6 bases). CDR3 length equals 12 residues. Germline CDR1 is SGHTA and CDR2 is FQGNSA. The V gene lost 5 bases and the J gene lost 9 bases, with 11 bases spanning the gap. The CDR3 sequence: CASSQRRVEQFF. CDR3 DNA: TGTGCCAGCAGCCAGAGGAGGGTTGAGCAGTTCTTC.

The J gene is TRBJ2-2, the V gene TRBV7-9; possible D gene TRBD2, 6 bases. This CDR3 contains 15 residues. The ends were cut back, 5 bases at V and 5 bases at J, with 15 bases in the middle. The germline CDR1 and CDR2 sequences are SEHNR and FQNEAQ (reference sequence). DNA of the CDR3: TGTGCCAGCAGCCCGAGGGGACTTACTACCGGGGAGCTGTTTTTT. This gives the protein CASSPRGLTTGELFF.

The rearrangement uses TRBV9 and TRBJ2-2; the D is unclear. Trimming took off 7 bases at V and 4 bases at J, with 8 bases between the two ends. CDR1 and CDR2 (germline): SGDLS, YYNGEE. The CDR3 length is 12 residues. Written as DNA, the CDR3 is TGTGCCAGCGGTAGGCTCACCGGGGAGCTGTTTTTT. Translated: CASGRLTGELFF.

This clone was seen only once. The chain joins TRBV6-1 to TRBJ1-1; TRBD1 aligns across 11 bases. The CDR3 contains 16 residues. The V gene end was trimmed by 4 bases and the J gene end by 1 base; junction bases not matched to a gene: 5. Germline V lookup: CDR1 MNHNS, CDR2 SASEGT. Here the CDR3 reads CASSGTGGVRNTEAFF. For the CDR3, the DNA is TGTGCCAGCAGTGGGACAGGGGGCGTAAGGAACACTGAAGCTTTCTTT.

The chain has TRBV2 and TRBJ2-7; possibly TRBD1 for D (5 bases). This CDR3 is 13 amino acids long. From germline, CDR1 is SNHLY and CDR2 FYNNEI. The V gene lost 8 bases and the J gene lost 6 bases, with 17 bases spanning the gap. The CDR3 nucleotides read TGTGCCAGCGGATCAGGCAGGGCGGCCGAGCAGTACTTC. Encoded protein: CASGSGRAAEQYF.

V is TRBV7-9 and J is TRBJ2-6; D call uncertain. The germline V and J ends were trimmed by 8 bases and 4 bases, with 15 bases remaining between them. Per the germline V gene, CDR1 is SEHNR and CDR2 is FQNEAQ (reference sequence). The CDR3 runs to 15 residues. The CDR3: CASRLVGYGANVLTF. The CDR3 nucleotides are TGTGCCAGCCGATTGGTGGGCTACGGGGCCAACGTCCTGACTTTC.

This chain connects TRBV19 to TRBJ2-5; TRBD2 matches 9 bases. The length of the CDR3 is 15 residues. Germline lookup yields CDR1 LNHDA and CDR2 SQIVND (reference sequence). V lost 5 bases to trimming and J lost 2 bases; unmatched junction nucleotides: 6. The CDR3 spells CASSSHLAGQETQYF. The CDR3 nucleotides are TGTGCCAGTAGTTCACACCTAGCGGGGCAAGAGACCCAGTACTTC.

This chain uses TRBV18 with TRBJ2-1; 10 bases line up with TRBD2. The CDR3 has 18 amino acids. J gave up 6 bases and V 3 bases, and 14 bases lay outside the gene matches. CDR1 and CDR2 from the germline V gene are KGHSH and LQKENI. CDR3 nucleotide sequence: TGTGCCAGCTCACCCCAAGAAGCCAGCGGGAGGGGTGTCAATGAGCAGTTCTTC. Amino acid sequence: CASSPQEASGRGVNEQFF.

The chain recombines TRBV5-1 with TRBJ2-7, with 7 positions matching TRBD1. This CDR3 is built from 16 residues. With 3 bases clipped from V and 1 base from J, the junction kept 10 bases outside the gene matches. CDR1 is SGHRS, CDR2 YFSETQ, per germline. CDR3 amino acids: CASSSTGGTASYEQYF. The CDR3 nucleotides are TGCGCCAGCAGCTCGACCGGTGGGACAGCATCCTACGAGCAGTACTTC.

The chain couples TRBV28 to TRBJ1-6; D is unclear. From germline, CDR1 is MDHEN and CDR2 SYDVKM. The V and J ends lost 4 bases and 8 bases respectively, with 15 bases between them. The CDR3 has 15 amino acids. CDR3 nucleotides: TGTGCCAGCAGTTCACCCGACTGGAACGATTCACCCCTCCACTTT. Translating gives CASSSPDWNDSPLHF.

The chain employs TRBV9 and TRBJ2-1, with 10 bases fitting TRBD2. The ends lost 2 bases at V and 9 bases at J; junction bases unmatched: 5. Germline V gene sequence: CDR1 SGDLS, CDR2 YYNGEE. This CDR3 contains 14 residues. The CDR3 bases are TGTGCCAGCAGCGTTATAGCGGGAGGTCCTGAGCAGTTCTTC. Amino acid sequence: CASSVIAGGPEQFF.

V gene TRBV5-6 combines with J gene TRBJ2-5, with a weak D call TRBD2 (5 bases). The CDR3 loop spans 13 amino acids. V lost 4 bases and J 9 bases, leaving 16 bases between the germline ends. CDR1 and CDR2 (germline): SGHDT, YYEEEE. CDR3 nucleotide sequence: TGTGCCAGCAGCGTAGGCACTAGTCCAGCCCAGTACTTC. It encodes CASSVGTSPAQYF.

This chain connects TRBV14 to TRBJ2-1; D is undetermined. Trimming cost V 7 bases and J 4 bases, with 14 bases left between them. Looked up from germline, CDR1 is SGHDN and CDR2 is FVKESK. This CDR3 comprises 14 residues. The CDR3 region is CASTPPGNYNEQFF. The CDR3 DNA reads as TGTGCCAGCACACCCCCCGGCAATTACAATGAGCAGTTCTTC. The entire variable domain, with the rest obtained from reference TRBV14 and TRBJ2-1, is as follows: EAGVTQFPSHSVIEKGQTVTLRCDPISGHDNLYWYRRVMGKEIKFLLHFVKESKQDESGMPNNRFLAERTGGTYSTLKVQPAELEDSGVYFCASTPPGNYNEQFFGPGTRLTVL.

This clone occurred once. This chain connects TRBV7-9 to TRBJ1-1; TRBD1 aligns across 8 bases. V lost 10 bases to trimming and J lost 4 bases; unmatched junction nucleotides: 11. CDR3 length equals 14 residues. Germline lookup yields CDR1 SEHNR and CDR2 FQNEAQ (reference sequence). CDR3 bases: TGTGCCATCGAACAACCAGGGGGCGGCACTGAAGCTTTCTTT. Translating it yields CAIEQPGGGTEAFF.

The rearrangement links TRBV7-2 to TRBJ2-3, with D unresolved. Germline assignment: CDR1 SGHTA and CDR2 FQGNSA. The CDR3 spans 15 residues. Trimming pared 6 bases from V and 1 base from J, leaving 14 bases between. The CDR3 bases are TGTGCCAGCAGGTCGTCGGGCTTCGGCACAGATACGCAGTATTTT. It is translated as CASRSSGFGTDTQYF.

The chain employs TRBV6-4 and TRBJ1-2; D is unclear. Germline V gene lookup returns CDR1 MRHNA and CDR2 SNTAGT. The CDR3 is made up of 12 amino acids. Trimming stripped 0 bases from V and 7 bases from J, with 6 bases between. In nucleotides, the CDR3 is TGTGCCAGCAGTGACTCGTTTGGTGGCTACACCTTC. Its protein is CASSDSFGGYTF.

This clone was counted between two and nine times. V gene TRBV2 combines with J gene TRBJ2-1, with TRBD2 identical over 13 bases. Losses at the gene ends were 7 bases for V and 6 bases for J; bases not matched to a gene: 12. The CDR3 covers 17 residues. In germline, CDR1 is SNHLY, CDR2 FYNNEI. In nucleotides, the CDR3 is TGTGCCAGCAAGGGGACTAGCGGGGTAATGGGGAGCAATGAGCAGTTCTTC. Translating it yields CASKGTSGVMGSNEQFF. Looking up the rest from reference TRBV2 and TRBJ2-1 gives the full variable domain: EPEVTQTPSHQVTQMGQEVILRCVPISNHLYFYWYRQILGQKVEFLVSFYNNEISEKSEIFDDQFSVERPDGSNFTLKIRSTKLEDSAMYFCASKGTSGVMGSNEQFFGPGTRLTVL.

The V call is TRBV27, the J call TRBJ2-2, with 14 bases fitting TRBD2. V lost 5 bases to trimming and J lost 1 base; unmatched junction nucleotides: 6. CDR3 length: 18 amino acids. CDR1 and CDR2 (germline): MNHEY, SMNVEV (reference sequence). CDR3 DNA: TGTGCCAGCAGTCCCCTCGGGACTAGCGGGGGGAACACCGGGGAGCTGTTTTTT. As protein: CASSPLGTSGGNTGELFF.

The chain uses TRBV5-1 and TRBJ1-5; TRBD1 matches 9 bases. Trimming cost V 3 bases and J 1 base; bases outside gene matches: 5. The length of the CDR3 is 16 residues. Germline-derived CDR1 and CDR2 are SGHRS and YFSETQ. Here the CDR3 DNA reads TGCGCCAGCAGCTCTCGGACAGGGGAAAGCAATCAGCCCCAGCATTTT. Amino acid sequence: CASSSRTGESNQPQHF.

This sequence joins TRBV4-1 and TRBJ1-3; D gene uncertain. CDR3 length: 17 residues. Germline V gene sequence: CDR1 MGHRA, CDR2 YSYEKL. V lost 3 bases and J 0 bases, leaving 15 bases between the germline ends. The CDR3 coding sequence is TGCGCCAGCAGCCAGAATTCGGGTCCAAACTCTGGAAACACCATATATTTT. Residues: CASSQNSGPNSGNTIYF.

The V call is TRBV5-5, the J call TRBJ2-3; 11 nucleotides line up with TRBD2. CDR1 SGHKS and CDR2 YYEKEE come from the germline V gene (reference sequence). CDR3 length: 16 amino acids. The V segment lost 5 bases and the J segment 3 bases; nucleotides outside the gene matches: 8. The DNA of the CDR3 is TGTGCCAGCAGTTCGCCGACTAGCGGGATAACAGATACGCAGTATTTT. Translation: CASSSPTSGITDTQYF.

The chain has TRBV9 and TRBJ1-1, with a possible D match to TRBD1 (6 bases). This CDR3 is 15 amino acids long. Trimming shortened V by 0 bases and J by 5 bases, and 14 bases separated the two germline ends. Germline lookup yields CDR1 SGDLS and CDR2 YYNGEE. CDR3 DNA: TGTGCCAGCAGCGTAGGGACAGTTGAAAGGACTGAAGCTTTCTTT. It encodes CASSVGTVERTEAFF.

This chain links TRBV21-1 with TRBJ2-7; the table names TRBD2, a call not compared with the DNA. TRBV21-1 is marked as a pseudogene. This CDR3 spans 17 amino acids. The CDR3 DNA reads as TGTGCCAGCAGCCGAGGCTGGCGGCGCGGGAGCTCCTACGAGCAGTACTTC. Amino acid sequence: CASSRGWRRGSSYEQYF.